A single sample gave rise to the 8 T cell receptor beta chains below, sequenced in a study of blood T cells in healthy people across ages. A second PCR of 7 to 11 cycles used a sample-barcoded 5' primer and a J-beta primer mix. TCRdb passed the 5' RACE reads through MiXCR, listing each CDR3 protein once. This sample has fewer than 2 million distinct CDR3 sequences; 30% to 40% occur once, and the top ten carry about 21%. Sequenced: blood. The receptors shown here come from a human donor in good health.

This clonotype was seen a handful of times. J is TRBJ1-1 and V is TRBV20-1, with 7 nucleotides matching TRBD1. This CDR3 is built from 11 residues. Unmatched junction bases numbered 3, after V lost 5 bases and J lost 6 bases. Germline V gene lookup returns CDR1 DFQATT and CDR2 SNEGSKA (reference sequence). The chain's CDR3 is CSAPRGAEAFF. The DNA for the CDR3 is TGCAGTGCTCCCAGGGGGGCTGAAGCTTTCTTT.

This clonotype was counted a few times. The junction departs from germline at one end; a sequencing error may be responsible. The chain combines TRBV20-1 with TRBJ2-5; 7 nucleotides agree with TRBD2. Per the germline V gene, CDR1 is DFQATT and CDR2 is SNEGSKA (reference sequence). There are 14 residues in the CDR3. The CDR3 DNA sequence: TGCGGTGCAAGACGGCGGGGGAATCAAGAGACCCAGTACTTC. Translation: CGARRRGNQETQYF.

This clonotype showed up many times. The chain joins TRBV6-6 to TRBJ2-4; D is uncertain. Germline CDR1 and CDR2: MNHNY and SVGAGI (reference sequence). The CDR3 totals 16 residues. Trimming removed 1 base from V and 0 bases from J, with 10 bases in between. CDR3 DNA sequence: TGTGCCAGCAGTTACTACGCTAGGTTAGCCAAAAACATTCAGTACTTC. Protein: CASSYYARLAKNIQYF.

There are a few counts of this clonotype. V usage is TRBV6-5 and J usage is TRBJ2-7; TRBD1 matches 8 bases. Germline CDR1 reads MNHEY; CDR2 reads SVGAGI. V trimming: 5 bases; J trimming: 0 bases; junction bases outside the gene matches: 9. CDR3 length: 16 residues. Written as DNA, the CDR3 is TGTGCCAGCAGTCGGTCTCGGGACAGGTACTCCTACGAGCAGTACTTC. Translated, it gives CASSRSRDRYSYEQYF.

In DNA form, the CDR3 reads TGTGCCAGCAGCACCTCAATGGGCGGGTCCTACAATGAGCAGTTCTTC. Translated, it gives CASSTSMGGSYNEQFF. The chain combines TRBV12-3 or TRBV12-4 with TRBJ2-1, with a weak D call TRBD2 (5 bases). Trimming took off 6 bases at V and 1 base at J, with 16 bases between the two ends. CDR3 length: 16 residues.

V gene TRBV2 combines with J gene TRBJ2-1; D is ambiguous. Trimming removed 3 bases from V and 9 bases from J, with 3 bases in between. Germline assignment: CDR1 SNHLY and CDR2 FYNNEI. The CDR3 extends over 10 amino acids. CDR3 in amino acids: CASSDGEQFF. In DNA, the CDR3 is TGTGCCAGCAGTGACGGTGAGCAGTTCTTC.

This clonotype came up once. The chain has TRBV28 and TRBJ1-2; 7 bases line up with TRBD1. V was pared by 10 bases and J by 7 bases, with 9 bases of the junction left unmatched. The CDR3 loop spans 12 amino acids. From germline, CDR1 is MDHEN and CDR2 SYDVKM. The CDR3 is CAITKGAGGYTF. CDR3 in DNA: TGTGCCATCACAAAGGGGGCTGGTGGCTACACCTTC.

The CDR3, as DNA: TGTGCCAGCAGCCCACCGGGGGGGCAGGCAGATACGCAGTATTTT. It is translated as CASSPPGGQADTQYF. The chain uses TRBV5-6 and TRBJ2-3; 8 bases agree with TRBD2. With 4 bases clipped from V and 4 bases from J, the junction kept 8 bases outside the gene matches. The CDR3 is 15 amino acids. Germline CDR1 SGHDT, CDR2 YYEEEE.